Below, 26 T cell receptor beta chains from the same sample are listed, as sequenced in a study of cytomegalovirus exposure and HLA in healthy donors (dated by TCRdb to about 2017). The method behind the library was the immunoSEQ multiplex PCR assay. The multiplex PCR relied on a mix of 60 forward primers for TCR Vbeta segments and 13 reverse primers for TCR Jbeta segments. TCRdb retrieved this table from immuneACCESS and kept in-frame rearrangements only. Not all clones are present; in checked studies, unresolved V genes account for under half, and no reason is known for the remainder. In all, the sample holds 100,000 to 150,000 clones, and around 75% of those were seen once. The top ten hold roughly 9.3% of the sample. Sequenced sample: PBMCs. Every receptor here comes from a woman aged 45-65 years in good health and CMV-seropositive.

This rearrangement joins TRBV9 to TRBJ2-1, with 9 bases fitting TRBD1. V was pared by 4 bases and J by 3 bases, with 2 bases of the junction left unmatched. This CDR3 is built from 14 residues. The germline V gene has CDR1 SGDLS and CDR2 YYNGEE. CDR3 DNA sequence: TGTGCCAGCAGCCGGGACAGGGTCTACAATGAGCAGTTCTTC. Translation gives CASSRDRVYNEQFF.

On this clone: An end of the junction differs from the germline gene, which may be a read error. The V and J genes are TRBV10-3 and TRBJ2-7; D might be TRBD1 (6 bases). This CDR3 is built from 13 residues. CDR1 is ENHRY, CDR2 SYGVKD, per germline. The CDR3 loop is CAISSRTDYELYF. The CDR3 region has the DNA TGTGCCATCAGCTCTCGGACAGATTACGAGCTGTACTTC.

This chain joins TRBV5-8 and TRBJ1-5; D may be TRBD1 (5 bases). Trimming pared 0 bases from V and 9 bases from J, leaving 10 bases between. Germline CDR1 is SGHTS and CDR2 is YDEGEE. This CDR3 comprises 13 residues. For the CDR3, the DNA is TGTGCCAGCAGCTTGGAGGGGAAGGGGCCCCAGCATTTT. This codes for CASSLEGKGPQHF.

The V call is TRBV23-1, the J call TRBJ2-7; TRBD2 matches at 12 bases. TRBV23-1 is identified as an open reading frame with a role that is uncertain. The CDR3 is 15 residues long. After removal of 3 bases from V and 3 bases from J, the junction contained 3 bases not matched to a gene. CDR3 protein: CASSHPGLAGYEQYF. The CDR3 bases are TGCGCCAGCAGTCATCCGGGACTAGCGGGCTACGAGCAGTACTTC.

This rearrangement joins TRBV12-2 to TRBJ2-7; TRBD1 was called by the table and not checked on the DNA. TRBV12-2 is labeled a pseudogene. The CDR3 runs 14 residues. The DNA for the CDR3 is TGTGCAAGTCGCTTGCCCACAGGGACCTACGAGCAGTACTTC. It yields the protein CASRLPTGTYEQYF.

This sequence joins TRBV27 and TRBJ2-1; a possible D gene is TRBD2 (5 bases). CDR1 and CDR2 from the germline V gene are MNHEY and SMNVEV (reference sequence). The CDR3 has 15 amino acids. The V gene lost 6 bases and the J gene lost 5 bases, with 17 bases spanning the gap. This chain's CDR3 is CASSPGSGVDNEQFF. CDR3 nucleotides: TGTGCCAGCAGCCCGGGTTCCGGGGTCGACAATGAGCAGTTCTTC.

This clone showed up just once. This rearrangement joins TRBV7-9 to TRBJ2-7, with D perhaps matching TRBD2 (6 bases). Per germline, CDR1 SEHNR and CDR2 FQNEAQ (reference sequence). V gave up 0 bases and J gave up 3 bases, with 12 bases separating them. The CDR3 has 15 amino acids. This CDR3 reads CASSLALPGSYEQYF. CDR3 sequence (DNA): TGTGCCAGCAGCTTAGCCCTACCCGGGAGCTACGAGCAGTACTTC.

The chain links TRBV9 to TRBJ2-1; TRBD2 matches at 9 bases. CDR3 size: 16 residues. The ends lost 3 bases at V and 5 bases at J; junction bases unmatched: 9. Germline V lookup: CDR1 SGDLS, CDR2 YYNGEE. DNA of the CDR3: TGTGCCAGCAGCGCCCCCGGGGCGGGAGGGGACAATGAGCAGTTCTTC. This codes for CASSAPGAGGDNEQFF.

This chain uses TRBV5-4 with TRBJ2-4; 10 nucleotides match TRBD1. Germline assignment: CDR1 SGHNT and CDR2 YYREEE (reference sequence). The trim removed 4 bases at V and 8 bases at J, leaving 6 bases unmatched. CDR3 length: 14 amino acids. The CDR3 spells CASSAGTGDDIQYF. The CDR3 DNA follows: TGTGCCAGCAGCGCTGGGACAGGGGACGACATTCAGTACTTC.

This chain connects TRBV14 to TRBJ1-2; TRBD1 matches 7 bases. The CDR3 length is 15 residues. CDR1 is SGHDN and CDR2 is FVKESK in the germline V gene. The ends lost 3 bases at V and 7 bases at J; junction bases unmatched: 11. The CDR3 nucleotides are TGTGCCAGCAGCCAGGACAGACAGGGTCGGGGTGGCTACACCTTC. It yields the protein CASSQDRQGRGGYTF.

The rearrangement links TRBV7-9 to TRBJ2-7, with TRBD2 matching over 13 bases. Germline lookup yields CDR1 SEHNR and CDR2 FQNEAQ (reference sequence). The CDR3 spans 16 residues. V lost 5 bases, J lost 2 bases, and 6 bases stayed unmatched. CDR3 sequence reads: CASSPGLAGATYEQYF. The CDR3 DNA sequence: TGTGCCAGCAGCCCCGGACTAGCGGGGGCCACCTACGAGCAGTACTTC.

This chain links TRBV27 with TRBJ2-7, with 10 bases matching TRBD2. The germline V gene encodes CDR1 MNHEY and CDR2 SMNVEV (reference sequence). CDR3 size: 15 residues. V gave up 3 bases and J gave up 0 bases; unmatched junction bases: 2. CDR3 sequence reads: CASSFGLADSYEQYF. The CDR3, as DNA: TGTGCCAGCAGTTTCGGACTAGCGGACTCCTACGAGCAGTACTTC.

On this clone: The junction shows a germline mismatch at one end, possibly a read error. This chain's CDR3 is CACSYSQGVQETQYF. The DNA for the CDR3 is TGTGCCTGCAGTTACTCACAAGGGGTTCAAGAGACCCAGTACTTC. The chain combines TRBV6-6 with TRBJ2-5, with a weak D call TRBD1 (5 bases). The CDR3 loop spans 15 amino acids. Germline V lookup: CDR1 MNHNY, CDR2 SVGAGI (reference sequence).

The chain carries TRBV7-2 and TRBJ2-2; 10 bases map to TRBD1. The CDR3 runs to 17 residues. V lost 3 bases, J lost 5 bases, and 9 bases stayed unmatched. Germline CDR1 and CDR2: SGHTA and FQGNSA. CDR3 residues: CASSFRQGAGRTGELFF. DNA of the CDR3: TGTGCCAGCAGCTTCCGACAGGGGGCGGGTAGGACCGGGGAGCTGTTTTTT.

The gene calls are TRBV6-1 and TRBJ1-2, with 9 bases that match TRBD1. CDR1 and CDR2 (germline): MNHNS, SASEGT. V shed 5 bases, J shed 4 bases, and the junction held 5 bases outside the gene matches. The CDR3 has 14 amino acids. The CDR3, as DNA: TGTGCCAGCAGTTTCGGACAGGGGAGCTATGGCTACACCTTC. The encoded protein is CASSFGQGSYGYTF.

V usage is TRBV7-2 and J usage is TRBJ2-7; 8 bases agree with TRBD1. This CDR3 is built from 14 residues. The junction had 5 bases not matched to a gene; V was cut back by 5 bases and J by 2 bases. Germline assignment: CDR1 SGHTA and CDR2 FQGNSA. CDR3 protein: CASSRQGYPYEQYF. Here the CDR3 DNA reads TGTGCCAGCAGCCGACAGGGGTATCCCTACGAGCAGTACTTC.

V and J are TRBV5-1 and TRBJ1-2, with 7 bases identical to TRBD1. V dropped 3 bases and J dropped 0; count of bases not matched to a gene: 5. The CDR3 is made up of 15 amino acids. Germline V gene lookup returns CDR1 SGHRS and CDR2 YFSETQ. CDR3 DNA sequence: TGCGCCAGCAGCTCCACAGGGGCCACTAACTATGGCTACACCTTC. Translation: CASSSTGATNYGYTF.

The V and J genes are TRBV5-1 and TRBJ2-1; 11 nucleotides line up with TRBD2. CDR1 is SGHRS, CDR2 YFSETQ, per germline. This CDR3 is 15 amino acids long. V dropped 3 bases and J dropped 5; count of bases not matched to a gene: 4. CDR3 protein: CASSWGLADNNEQFF. The CDR3 coding sequence is TGCGCCAGCAGCTGGGGACTAGCGGATAACAATGAGCAGTTCTTC.

This clone has just a few counts. The rearrangement links TRBV6-5 to TRBJ2-7; weak D call: TRBD2 (5 bases). CDR3 length: 15 residues. Trimming left V 6 bases short and J 0 bases short, with 15 bases between. The germline V gene has CDR1 MNHEY and CDR2 SVGAGI. In DNA, the CDR3 is TGTGCCAGCAGCGTAGGCGGGTCAAGCTCCTACGAGCAGTACTTC. Amino acids: CASSVGGSSSYEQYF.

The V and J genes are TRBV7-2 and TRBJ2-5; D call uncertain. The V end lost 4 bases, the J end lost 5 bases, and 5 bases lay between the germline ends. This CDR3 is 11 amino acids long. Germline V gene data show CDR1 as SGHTA and CDR2 as FQGNSA. The CDR3, as DNA: TGTGCCAGCAGCTCCCGGGAGACCCAGTACTTC. This sequence encodes CASSSRETQYF. The variable domain in full, completed from reference TRBV7-2 and TRBJ2-5, reads GAGVSQSPSNKVTEKGKDVELRCDPISGHTALYWYRQSLGQGLEFLIYFQGNSAPDKSGLPSDRFSAERTGGSVSTLTIQRTQQEDSAVYLCASSSRETQYFGPGTRLLVL.

The V and J genes are TRBV7-2 and TRBJ2-7, with TRBD2 as a possible D gene (5 bases). V shed 5 bases and J shed 5 bases, with 13 bases lying between them. The CDR3 runs 13 residues. CDR1 and CDR2 from the germline V gene are SGHTA and FQGNSA. This chain's CDR3 is CASSPTGYHEQYF. The CDR3 DNA reads as TGTGCCAGCAGCCCCACGGGGTACCACGAGCAGTACTTC.

This clone was found once. The V gene is TRBV2, the J gene TRBJ1-2; D uncertain. The germline CDR1 and CDR2 sequences are SNHLY and FYNNEI. This CDR3 comprises 16 residues. The V and J ends lost 0 bases and 0 bases respectively, with 11 bases between them. This chain's CDR3 is CASSEAQEGSNYGYTF. CDR3 DNA: TGTGCCAGCAGTGAAGCGCAGGAGGGATCTAACTATGGCTACACCTTC.

V gene TRBV19 combines with J gene TRBJ2-5; D is unresolved. The J call could be wrong; TRBJ2-7 is a better fit for the DNA end. The germline CDR1 and CDR2 sequences are LNHDA and SQIVND (reference sequence). This CDR3 has 13 amino acids. The CDR3: CASSPSLGYEQYF. CDR3 bases: TGTGCCAGTAGTCCGTCCCTAGGATACGAGCAGTACTTC.

The J gene is TRBJ2-3, the V gene TRBV10-3, with TRBD2 identical over 12 bases. Germline trimming cut 10 bases from V and 4 bases from J; bases unmatched to any gene: 6. Germline V gene data show CDR1 as ENHRY and CDR2 as SYGVKD. CDR3 length: 14 amino acids. The CDR3 protein is CATTSGRVADTQYF. Written as DNA, the CDR3 is TGTGCCACGACTAGCGGGAGAGTAGCAGATACGCAGTATTTT.

The gene calls are TRBV7-2 and TRBJ2-1, with TRBD2 identical over 11 bases. J lost 7 bases, V lost 5 bases, and 4 bases had no gene match. This CDR3 is built from 14 residues. Germline V gene lookup returns CDR1 SGHTA and CDR2 FQGNSA. The CDR3: CASSPWTSGNEQFF. The CDR3 region has the DNA TGTGCCAGCAGCCCCTGGACTAGCGGGAATGAGCAGTTCTTC.

This clone was counted once. The rearrangement links TRBV4-3 to TRBJ2-4, with D possibly matching TRBD2 (6 bases). The CDR3 spans 14 residues. Trimming removed 3 bases at V and 4 bases at J, with 10 bases between. Germline CDR1 and CDR2: LGHNA and YSLEER. CDR3 nucleotide sequence: TGCGCCAGCAGCCAGGGGACTTATAAAAACATTCAGTACTTC. Residues: CASSQGTYKNIQYF.